This T cell receptor (beta chain) originates from a study of T cell responses to AZD1222 COVID-19 vaccine. Concerning this clone: Its antigen is unidentified.

General study results and limits: No day 14 peak samples; only post-peak repertoires were characterized.

The CDR3 contains 13 residues. Germline values: CDR1 KGHDR, CDR2 SFDVKD. V was pared by 3 bases and J by 8 bases, with 0 bases of the junction left unmatched. Sequencing used immunoSEQ multiplex PCR; TCRdb keeps in-frame clones, though not all of them. The data hold under 80,000 clones, with about 90% observed a single time. Sequencing was performed on peripheral blood, taken 28 days after the second AZD1222 dose. The chain combines TRBV24-1 with TRBJ2-1; 10 bases are a match to TRBD1. The receptor comes from an adult who received the AZD1222 COVID-19 vaccine. CDR3 coding DNA: TGTGCCACCAGTGATGGGACAGGGGATGAGCAGTTCTTC. It translates to CATSDGTGDEQFF.